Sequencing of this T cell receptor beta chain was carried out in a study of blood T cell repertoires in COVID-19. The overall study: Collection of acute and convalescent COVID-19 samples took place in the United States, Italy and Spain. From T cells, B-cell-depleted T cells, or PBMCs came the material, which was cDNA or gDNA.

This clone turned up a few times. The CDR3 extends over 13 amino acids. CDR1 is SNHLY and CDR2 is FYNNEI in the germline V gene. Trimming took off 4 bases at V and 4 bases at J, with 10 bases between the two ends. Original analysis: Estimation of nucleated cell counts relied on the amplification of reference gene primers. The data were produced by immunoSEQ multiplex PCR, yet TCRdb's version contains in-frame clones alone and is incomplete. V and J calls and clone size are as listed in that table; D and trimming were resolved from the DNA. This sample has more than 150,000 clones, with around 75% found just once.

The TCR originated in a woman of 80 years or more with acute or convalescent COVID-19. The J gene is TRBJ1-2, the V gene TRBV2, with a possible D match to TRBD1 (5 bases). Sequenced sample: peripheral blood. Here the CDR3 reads CASSVTVSYGYTF. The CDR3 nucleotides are TGTGCCAGCAGTGTGACAGTATCCTATGGCTACACCTTC.